This TCR beta chain was identified in a study of blood T cell repertoires in COVID-19. Clones were sequenced by immunoSEQ multiplex PCR, and TCRdb holds only the in-frame ones, with some missing. The table includes some 150,000 clones, 80% to 85% detected once. This CDR3 contains 17 residues. Trimming removed 3 bases from V and 0 bases from J, with 14 bases in between. CDR1 is MNHEY, CDR2 SMNVEV, per germline (reference sequence). The count of this clone is one. The rearrangement joins TRBV27 to TRBJ1-4; D ambiguous. The sample comprised peripheral blood. The receptor was derived from a woman aged 80 or over with acute or convalescent COVID-19. The CDR3 DNA reads as TGTGCCAGCAGTTTCGACAAAAACTTTGCAACTAATGAAAAACTGTTTTTT. This gives the protein CASSFDKNFATNEKLFF. Variable domain in full (rest from reference TRBV27 and TRBJ1-4): EAQVTQNPRYLITVTGKKLTVTCSQNMNHEYMSWYRQDPGLGLRQIYYSMNVEVTDKGDVPEGYKVSRKEKRNFPLILESPSPNQTSLYFCASSFDKNFATNEKLFFGSGTQLSVL.